This record covers a single T cell receptor beta chain. The antigen remains undetermined. This record belongs to a study of tumor-infiltrating lymphocytes in localized non-small cell lung cancer. About the study: From each patient, both tumor and uninvolved lung, non-adjacent to tumor, were sampled. Study findings and constraints: TCR sequencing covered a subset of patients with enough tissue. T-cell fraction did not differ between immunotypes IM1 and IM2. TCRbeta sequencing showed higher T cell infiltration in tumors than uninvolved lung.

Method: immunoSEQ multiplex PCR; TCRdb's copy keeps in-frame clones and lacks some. This sample has 13,000 or so clones; 80% occur once, and the top ten carry roughly 12%. The receptor was isolated from a human donor with non-small cell lung cancer. The sequenced sample was lung tumor tissue.

The CDR3 DNA is TGCGCCAGCCGGGACACTACCTACGAGCAGTACTTC. This translates into CASRDTTYEQYF. The chain uses TRBV5-1 and TRBJ2-7, with D perhaps TRBD1 (6 bases). The germline V and J ends were trimmed by 7 bases and 2 bases, with 10 bases remaining between them. The CDR3 is 12 residues long. Germline values: CDR1 SGHRS, CDR2 YFSETQ.